One sample yielded the 13 T cell receptor beta chains listed below, sequenced in a study of T cells after yellow fever vaccination. TCRdb re-derived calls from the 5' RACE reads in MiXCR, one entry per CDR3 protein. The sample consists of around 67,000 distinct CDR3 sequences, more than 5.5% of them appearing once. The specimen was CD8+ T cells sorted from PBMCs, collected less than 6 days after the first yellow fever vaccination. These receptors all come from a man between 18 and 29 years old who received the YFV17D yellow fever vaccine.

This clonotype was found many times. This chain links TRBV9 with TRBJ2-5; 10 bases match TRBD1. The V gene's germline CDR1 is SGDLS and CDR2 YYNGEE. The CDR3 loop spans 15 amino acids. The V and J ends lost 0 bases and 5 bases, in that order; junction bases with no gene match: 4. In nucleotides, the CDR3 is TGTGCCAGCAGCGTAGCGGGACAGGGGTTGGAGACCCAGTACTTC. Translated, it gives CASSVAGQGLETQYF.

V gene TRBV4-1 combines with J gene TRBJ1-3; the D gene is possibly TRBD1 (5 bases). From germline, CDR1 is MGHRA and CDR2 YSYEKL. This CDR3 contains 15 residues. Trimming took off 2 bases at V and 1 base at J, with 9 bases between the two ends. CDR3 sequence: CASSQIRESGNTIYF. DNA of the CDR3: TGCGCCAGCAGCCAAATCAGGGAATCTGGAAACACCATATATTTT.

There are many counts of this clonotype. The chain combines TRBV10-3 with TRBJ2-7; 7 positions match TRBD2. The CDR3 runs 11 residues. The germline V gene encodes CDR1 ENHRY and CDR2 SYGVKD. CDR3 in amino acids: CASGEGSEQYV. The CDR3 nucleotides are TGTGCTTCGGGGGAGGGCTCCGAGCAGTACGTC.

This rearrangement joins TRBV20-1 to TRBJ2-1, with 8 bases fitting TRBD2. The length of the CDR3 is 14 residues. Per the germline V gene, CDR1 is DFQATT and CDR2 is SNEGSKA (reference sequence). V trimming: 7 bases; J trimming: 0 bases; junction bases outside the gene matches: 5. In DNA, the CDR3 is TGCAGTGTCCGCGGGGGGAGCTCCTACAATGAGCAGTTCTTC. Translating gives CSVRGGSSYNEQFF.

The V gene is TRBV7-9, the J gene TRBJ1-4; no clear D. V gave up 2 bases and J gave up 5 bases, with 9 bases separating them. The CDR3 contains 14 residues. The germline gives CDR1 SEHNR, CDR2 FQNEAQ (reference sequence). The CDR3 is CASSLQRPNEKLFF. The CDR3 coding sequence is TGTGCCAGCAGCTTACAGCGACCAAATGAAAAACTGTTTTTT.

This clonotype showed up just a few times. The chain has TRBV4-3 and TRBJ2-3, with D tentatively TRBD1 (6 bases). The length of the CDR3 is 15 residues. The germline V gene has CDR1 LGHNA and CDR2 YSLEER. Trimming removed 0 bases at V and 1 base at J, with 8 bases between. In DNA form, the CDR3 reads TGCGCCAGCAGCCAAGACGCAGGGGGCACAGATACGCAGTATTTT. This encodes CASSQDAGGTDTQYF.

This clonotype was recorded many times. CDR3 in amino acids: CATSRGLAGSQETQYF. CDR3 sequence (DNA): TGTGCCACCAGCCGAGGACTAGCGGGCTCCCAAGAGACCCAGTACTTC. J is TRBJ2-5 and V is TRBV15; 11 nucleotides agree with TRBD2. The CDR3 has 16 amino acids. Germline-derived CDR1 and CDR2 are LNHNV and YYDKDF (reference sequence). V trimming: 5 bases; J trimming: 1 base; junction bases outside the gene matches: 6.

At least ten counts were recorded for this clonotype. The rearrangement joins TRBV5-4 to TRBJ2-1; D ambiguous. Trimming shortened V by 0 bases and J by 4 bases, and 5 bases separated the two germline ends. This CDR3 has 13 residues. CDR1 and CDR2 (germline): SGHNT, YYREEE (reference sequence). The CDR3 DNA reads TGTGCCAGCAGCTTGGGAAGTTACAATGAGCAGTTCTTC. As protein: CASSLGSYNEQFF. Using reference TRBV5-4 and TRBJ2-1 for the parts outside the CDR3, the full variable domain is ETGVTQSPTHLIKTRGQQVTLRCSSQSGHNTVSWYQQALGQGPQFIFQYYREEENGRGNFPPRFSGLQFPNYSSELNVNALELDDSALYLCASSLGSYNEQFFGPGTRLTVL.

There are many counts of this clonotype. An end of the junction differs from the germline gene, which may be a read error. The genes are TRBV3-1 and TRBJ2-1; 7 nucleotides agree with TRBD2. Germline CDR1 LGHDT, CDR2 YNNKEL (reference sequence). This CDR3 has 16 residues. CDR3 protein: CASTQTGGTSYNEQFF. The CDR3 coding sequence is TGTGCCAGCACCCAAACGGGGGGAACGTCCTACAATGAGCAGTTCTTC.

The chain links TRBV24-1 to TRBJ2-3; the D gene is possibly TRBD1 (5 bases). With 0 bases removed from V and 2 bases from J, the gap between germline ends came to 8 bases. Germline lookup yields CDR1 KGHDR and CDR2 SFDVKD. The CDR3 spans 15 residues. CDR3 DNA: TGTGCCACCAGTGATTTGCAAGGGGACACAGATACGCAGTATTTT. Its translation: CATSDLQGDTDTQYF.

This rearrangement joins TRBV11-2 to TRBJ2-6; no clear D. CDR3 length: 18 amino acids. CDR1 and CDR2 (germline): SGHAT, FQNNGV. Trimming shortened V by 1 base and J by 2 bases, and 15 bases separated the two germline ends. This chain's CDR3 is CASSLVPAPFAGANVLTF. DNA of the CDR3: TGTGCCAGCAGCTTAGTCCCAGCTCCCTTCGCTGGGGCCAACGTCCTGACTTTC.

The rearrangement joins TRBV12-3 or TRBV12-4 to TRBJ1-2; no clear D gene. CDR3 size: 12 residues. Trimming shortened V by 8 bases and J by 4 bases, and 11 bases separated the two germline ends. DNA of the CDR3: TGTGCCAGCCGAATACAGTCCTATGGCTACACCTTC. It translates to CASRIQSYGYTF.

This clonotype has a handful of counts. V usage is TRBV3-1 and J usage is TRBJ1-3, with D possibly being TRBD1 (5 bases). The CDR3 is made up of 15 amino acids. With 1 base removed from V and 4 bases from J, the gap between germline ends came to 11 bases. Germline CDR1 and CDR2: LGHDT and YNNKEL (reference sequence). This chain's CDR3 is CASSQVSGRGNTIYF. The CDR3, as DNA: TGTGCCAGCAGCCAAGTATCGGGGCGCGGAAACACCATATATTTT.